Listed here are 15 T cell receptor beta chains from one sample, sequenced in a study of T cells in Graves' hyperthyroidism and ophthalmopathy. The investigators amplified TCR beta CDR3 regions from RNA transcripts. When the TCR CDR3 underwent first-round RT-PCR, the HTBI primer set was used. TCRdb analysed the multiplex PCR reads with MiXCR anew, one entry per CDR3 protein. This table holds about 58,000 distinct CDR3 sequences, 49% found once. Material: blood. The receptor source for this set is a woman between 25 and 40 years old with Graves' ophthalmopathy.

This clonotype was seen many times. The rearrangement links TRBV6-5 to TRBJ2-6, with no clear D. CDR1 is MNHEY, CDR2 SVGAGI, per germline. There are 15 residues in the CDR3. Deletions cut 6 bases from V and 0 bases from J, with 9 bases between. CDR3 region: CASSPKYSGANVLTF. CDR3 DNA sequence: TGTGCCAGCAGCCCCAAGTACTCTGGGGCCAACGTCCTGACTTTC.

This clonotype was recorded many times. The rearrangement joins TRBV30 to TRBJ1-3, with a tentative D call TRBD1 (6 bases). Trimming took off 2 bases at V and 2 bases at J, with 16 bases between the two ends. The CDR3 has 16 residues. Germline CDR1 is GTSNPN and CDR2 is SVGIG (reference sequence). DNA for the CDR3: TGTGCCTGGAGTTTTGCTACTAACAGGGCTGGAAACACCATATATTTT. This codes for CAWSFATNRAGNTIYF. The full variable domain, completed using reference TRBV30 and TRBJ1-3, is SQTIHQWPATLVQPVGSPLSLECTVEGTSNPNLYWYRQAAGRGLQLLFYSVGIGQISSEVPQNLSASRPQDRQFILSSKKLLLSDSGFYLCAWSFATNRAGNTIYFGEGSWLTVV.

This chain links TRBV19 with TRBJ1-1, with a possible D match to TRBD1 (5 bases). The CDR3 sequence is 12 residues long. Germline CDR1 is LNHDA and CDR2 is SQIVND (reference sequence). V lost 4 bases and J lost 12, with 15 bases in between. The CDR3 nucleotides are TGTGCCAGTAGTAACCCCCGGGACGGACCTTTCTTT. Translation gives CASSNPRDGPFF.

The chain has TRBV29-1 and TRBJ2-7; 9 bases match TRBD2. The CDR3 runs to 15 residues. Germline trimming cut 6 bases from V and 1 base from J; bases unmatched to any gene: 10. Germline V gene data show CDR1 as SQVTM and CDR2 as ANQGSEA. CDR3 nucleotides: TGCAGCGTCGGGCTAGCGGGACGGATTTCCTACGAGCAGTACTTC. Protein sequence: CSVGLAGRISYEQYF.

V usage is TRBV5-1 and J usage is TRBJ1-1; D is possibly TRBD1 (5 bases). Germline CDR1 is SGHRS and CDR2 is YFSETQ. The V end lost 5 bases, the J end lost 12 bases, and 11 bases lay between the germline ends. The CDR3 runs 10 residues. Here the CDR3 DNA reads TGCGCCAGCAGGGGGGGAATATCTTTCTTT. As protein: CASRGGISFF.

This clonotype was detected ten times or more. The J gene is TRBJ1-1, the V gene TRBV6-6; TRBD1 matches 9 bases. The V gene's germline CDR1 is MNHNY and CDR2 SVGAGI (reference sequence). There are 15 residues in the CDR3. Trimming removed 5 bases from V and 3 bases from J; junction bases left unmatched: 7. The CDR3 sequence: CASSPSGQGHTEAFF. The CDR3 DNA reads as TGTGCCAGCAGTCCCTCCGGACAGGGGCACACTGAAGCTTTCTTT.

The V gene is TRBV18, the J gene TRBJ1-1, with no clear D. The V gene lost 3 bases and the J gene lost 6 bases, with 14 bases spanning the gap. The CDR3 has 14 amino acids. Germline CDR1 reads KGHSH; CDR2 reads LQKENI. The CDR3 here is CASSPVVGRSEAFF. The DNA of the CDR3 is TGTGCCAGCTCACCGGTAGTCGGGCGGTCTGAAGCTTTCTTT.

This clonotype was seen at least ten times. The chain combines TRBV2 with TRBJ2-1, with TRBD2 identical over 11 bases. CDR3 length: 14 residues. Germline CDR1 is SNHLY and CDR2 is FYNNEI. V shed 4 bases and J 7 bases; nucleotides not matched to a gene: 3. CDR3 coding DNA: TGTGCCAGCAGTGCACTAGCGGGAGTTAATGAGCAGTTCTTC. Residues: CASSALAGVNEQFF.

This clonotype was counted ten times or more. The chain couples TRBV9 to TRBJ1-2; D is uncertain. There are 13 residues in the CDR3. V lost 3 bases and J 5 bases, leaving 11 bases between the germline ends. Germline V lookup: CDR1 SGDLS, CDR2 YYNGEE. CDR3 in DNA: TGTGCCAGCAGCGCGCCTCCCCCATATGGCTACACCTTC. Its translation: CASSAPPPYGYTF.

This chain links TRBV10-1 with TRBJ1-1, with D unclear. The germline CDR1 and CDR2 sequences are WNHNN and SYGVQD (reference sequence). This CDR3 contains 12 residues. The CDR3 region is CASPESRAEAFF. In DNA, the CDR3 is TGCGCTAGCCCGGAATCTAGGGCTGAAGCTTTCTTT.

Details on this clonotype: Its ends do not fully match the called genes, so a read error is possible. The DNA for the CDR3 is TGTGCCAGCAGTTCCGGGGCCTACTCTGGAAGCACCATATATTTT. As protein: CASSSGAYSGSTIYF. The chain joins TRBV7-2 to TRBJ1-3; tentatively, D is TRBD1 (5 bases). The CDR3 has 15 residues. Germline values: CDR1 SGHTA, CDR2 FQGNSA.

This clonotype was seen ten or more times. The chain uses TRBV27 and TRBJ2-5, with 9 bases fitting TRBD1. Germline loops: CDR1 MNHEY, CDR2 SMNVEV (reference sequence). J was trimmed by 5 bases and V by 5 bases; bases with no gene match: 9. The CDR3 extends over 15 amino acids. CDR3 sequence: CASSQMGQGLETQYF. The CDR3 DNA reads TGTGCCAGCAGTCAGATGGGACAGGGCCTCGAGACCCAGTACTTC.

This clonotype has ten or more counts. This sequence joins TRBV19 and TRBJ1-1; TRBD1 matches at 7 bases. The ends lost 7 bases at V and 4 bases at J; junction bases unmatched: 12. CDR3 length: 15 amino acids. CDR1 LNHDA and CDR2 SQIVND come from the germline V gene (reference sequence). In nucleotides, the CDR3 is TGTGCCAGTACCCTCTTAGCAGGGGGTCGCACTGAAGCTTTCTTT. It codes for CASTLLAGGRTEAFF.

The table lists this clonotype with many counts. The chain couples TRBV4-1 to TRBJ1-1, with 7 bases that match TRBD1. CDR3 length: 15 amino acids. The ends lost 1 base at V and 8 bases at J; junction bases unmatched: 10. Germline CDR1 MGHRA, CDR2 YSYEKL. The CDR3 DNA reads TGCGCCAGCAGCCAAGTAGACAGGGAAAACCCCGAAGCTTTCTTT. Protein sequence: CASSQVDRENPEAFF.

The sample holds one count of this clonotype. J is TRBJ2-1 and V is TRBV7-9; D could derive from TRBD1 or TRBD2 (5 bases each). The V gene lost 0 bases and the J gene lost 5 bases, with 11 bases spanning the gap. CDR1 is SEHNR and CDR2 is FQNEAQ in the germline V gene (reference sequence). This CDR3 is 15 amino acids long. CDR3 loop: CASSLARGLDNEQFF. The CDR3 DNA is TGTGCCAGCAGCTTAGCGAGGGGCCTCGACAATGAGCAGTTCTTC.